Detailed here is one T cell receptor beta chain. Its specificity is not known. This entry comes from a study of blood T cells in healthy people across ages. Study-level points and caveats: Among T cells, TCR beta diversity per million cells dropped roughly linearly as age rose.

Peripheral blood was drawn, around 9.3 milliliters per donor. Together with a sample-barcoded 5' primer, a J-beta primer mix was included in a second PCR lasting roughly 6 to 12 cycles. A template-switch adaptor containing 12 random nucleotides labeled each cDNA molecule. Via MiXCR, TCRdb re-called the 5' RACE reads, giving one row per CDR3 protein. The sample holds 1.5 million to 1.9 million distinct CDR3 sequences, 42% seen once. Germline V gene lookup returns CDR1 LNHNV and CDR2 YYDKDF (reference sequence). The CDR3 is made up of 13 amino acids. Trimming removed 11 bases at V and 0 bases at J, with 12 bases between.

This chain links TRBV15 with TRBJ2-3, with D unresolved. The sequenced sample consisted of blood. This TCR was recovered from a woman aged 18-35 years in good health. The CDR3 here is CAVRKGSTDTQYF. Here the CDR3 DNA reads TGTGCCGTCCGAAAGGGAAGCACAGATACGCAGTATTTT.